In this sample, the clone carrying this TCR beta chain turned up a few times. Its antigen is as yet unknown. This specimen belongs to a study of T cell responses to AZD1222 COVID-19 vaccine. Overall study: Pooled together were second doses at about 4 or about 12 weeks.

Study-wide points: Spike was spanned by vaccine-associated CD4 TCRs, which were dominant at 160-218 and 743-854. Mostly white British, mostly female donors; authors suggested clonal diversity may be underestimated.

V was pared by 4 bases and J by 8 bases, with 9 bases of the junction left unmatched. CDR3 size: 14 residues. Germline CDR1 and CDR2: SGHRS and YFSETQ. Repertoires were generated with immunoSEQ multiplex PCR, while TCRdb's copy carries only in-frame clones and drops some. The profile shows 95,000 to 100,000 clones, less than 90% of them singletons. The V gene is TRBV5-1, the J gene TRBJ1-2, with 9 bases lining up with TRBD1. The receptor was isolated from an adult in good health. This sample comprised peripheral blood, obtained on day 0 of AZD1222 vaccination. The CDR3 region has the DNA TGCGCCAGCAGCACCACAGGGGGCCAGTACGGCTACACCTTC. Residues: CASSTTGGQYGYTF.